The clone carrying this T cell receptor (beta chain) was picked up a small number of times. The antigen is unknown. 5'-RACE, quantitative and with molecular barcodes, yielded the TCR beta libraries. TCRdb passed the 5' RACE reads through MiXCR, listing each CDR3 protein once. The sample shows a few hundred thousand distinct CDR3 sequences, roughly 8% of them seen only once. These data are taken from a study of CD8 T cells in ankylosing spondylitis. Study observations and caveats: Some of the motif variants had earlier been found in reactive arthritis patients' fluid and blood. What appeared characteristic of ankylosing spondylitis blood was a TCR beta motif of 7 or 8 highly homologous variants. Matched synovial fluid from ankylosing spondylitis patients was reported to be enriched for disease-linked clones. A CD8+ phenotype characterized the disease-linked clones, which were relatively rare in peripheral blood.

The receptor comes from a male donor with ankylosing spondylitis. The sample consisted of blood, either unsorted or a sorted T cell fraction (not recorded which).

The CDR3: CSRAGGETQYF. CDR3 sequence (DNA): TGCAGCAGGGCGGGGGGGGAGACCCAGTACTTC. The chain couples TRBV20-1 to TRBJ2-5; 9 nucleotides match TRBD2. Per the germline V gene, CDR1 is DFQATT and CDR2 is SNEGSKA (reference sequence). The CDR3 loop spans 11 amino acids.